The source of this T cell receptor (beta chain) is a study of blood T cell repertoires in COVID-19. Study context: Sites across the United States, Italy and Spain contributed samples from acute and convalescent COVID-19. In each case, the material was cDNA or gDNA derived from T cells, B-cell-depleted T cells, or PBMCs.

As originally analysed: Amplification of reference gene primers provided the estimated nucleated cell counts. The method was immunoSEQ multiplex PCR; TCRdb's version includes in-frame clones alone and lacks a portion of them. Clone size and V and J calls were adopted from that table, with D and trimming inferred from the DNA. The repertoire holds 65,000 to 90,000 clones, with roughly nine tenths as singletons. This clone was seen a single time. Input material: peripheral blood. The receptor was derived from a woman aged 45-59 years with active or convalescent COVID-19.

The CDR3 here is CASQTQASPLHF. The CDR3 DNA reads TGTGCCAGTCAAACACAGGCTTCACCCCTCCACTTT. This chain uses TRBV19 with TRBJ1-6; the D gene is possibly TRBD1 (5 bases). The germline CDR1 and CDR2 sequences are LNHDA and SQIVND (reference sequence). This CDR3 comprises 12 residues. Trimming cost V 8 bases and J 9 bases, with 11 bases left between them.